These 3 T cell receptor beta chains were sequenced from one sample in a study of cytomegalovirus exposure and HLA in healthy donors (dated by TCRdb to the late 2010s). Preparation of the library involved the immunoSEQ multiplex PCR assay. The multiplex PCR relied on a mix of 60 forward primers for TCR Vbeta segments and 13 reverse primers for TCR Jbeta segments. TCRdb's version of the immuneACCESS table is confined to in-frame rearrangements and falls short of the full clone set. An unresolved V gene accounts for under half of the shortfall where checked; the remainder is of unknown origin. Here the sample has around 140,000 clones; approximately 87% occur a single time. Around 5.2% of the sample is taken by the ten largest. The material sequenced was PBMCs. The source is a woman under 40 in good health and CMV-seronegative.

Comments on this clone: Other nucleotide sequences in the sample specify the same CDR3. The chain links TRBV4-1 to TRBJ2-7; 14 positions agree with TRBD2. The CDR3 is 20 amino acids. V lost 2 bases to trimming and J lost 2 bases; unmatched junction nucleotides: 14. CDR1 and CDR2 from the germline V gene are MGHRA and YSYEKL. CDR3 loop: CASSQSFGLAGGGSTYEQYF. The CDR3 nucleotides read TGCGCCAGCAGCCAATCATTCGGACTAGCGGGGGGAGGGTCCACCTACGAGCAGTACTTC.

The V call is TRBV7-9, the J call TRBJ1-2, with a weak D call TRBD1 (6 bases). The V gene's germline CDR1 is SEHNR and CDR2 FQNEAQ (reference sequence). CDR3 length equals 14 residues. Trimming left V 3 bases short and J 5 bases short, with 13 bases between. The CDR3 DNA follows: TGTGCCAGCAGCTTCCAGGGGAAGGTTTATGGCTACACCTTC. Translation: CASSFQGKVYGYTF.

V is TRBV28 and J is TRBJ1-2; D is undetermined. The length of the CDR3 is 13 residues. Between the trimmed V and J ends, which lost 1 base and 4 bases, there was a span of 7 bases. Germline loops: CDR1 MDHEN, CDR2 SYDVKM. The CDR3 sequence: CASSLLALYGYTF. The CDR3, as DNA: TGTGCCAGCAGTTTATTGGCTCTCTATGGCTACACCTTC.